The clone carrying this T cell receptor (beta chain) showed up many times. The target antigen is unknown. From RNA transcripts, TCR beta CDR3 regions were amplified. The HTBI primer set was used in a first-round RT-PCR of the TCR CDR3. TCRdb recomputed calls from the multiplex PCR reads with MiXCR, one row per CDR3 protein. The repertoire has 250,000 to 300,000 distinct CDR3 sequences, about an eighth of them found once; the top ten carry roughly 7.5%. The record originates from a study of T cells in Graves' hyperthyroidism and ophthalmopathy. Study-wide findings and caveats: Ophthalmopathy, as predicted by the model, came a median about seven months after the prediction.

V trimming: 3 bases; J trimming: 5 bases; junction bases outside the gene matches: 3. Germline CDR1 is MDHEN and CDR2 is SYDVKM. The CDR3 runs to 13 residues. Sequenced sample: blood. The chain employs TRBV28 and TRBJ2-7, with 8 bases fitting TRBD1. This receptor was obtained from a woman aged 25-40 years with Graves' hyperthyroidism that later progressed to Graves' ophthalmopathy. Here the CDR3 reads CASSLDRAHEQYF. In nucleotides, the CDR3 is TGTGCCAGCAGTTTGGACAGGGCCCACGAGCAGTACTTC.